The present entry profiles one TCR beta chain with its context. Its antigen remains unidentified. Per-base qualities were not stored, and no clone one base away is much larger. The data stem from a study of a mutant IDH1 vaccine in newly diagnosed glioma (dated by TCRdb to 2020 to 2023). For the wider study: In the chemotherapy-containing groups, vaccination started alongside temozolomide cycles, whereas in patients who had radiotherapy alone it started 4-6 weeks after radiotherapy. Of the 32 patients who were treated, about 60% were male and about 40% were female, and the mean age was about 40 years. Before enrollment, most patients had been given radiochemotherapy with temozolomide as standard therapy, while the rest had received either radiotherapy alone or temozolomide alone. Visit V12 was the week-35 safety follow-up and visit V13 was the week-47 end of study. Peripheral blood was drawn at six visits: V03 (baseline), V05, V07, V10, V12 and V13. For exploratory analyses, approximately 23 treated patients had longitudinal TCRB deep sequencing done wherever samples were available.

Via the germline V gene (reference sequence), CDR1 is LNHDA and CDR2 SQIVND. The CDR3 starts with the cysteine, ends with the phenylalanine, and has 14 residues. The retained sequence is limited to the CDR3, 42 bases, with the frame set at the first base. A distance of 12 bases separates the germline ends of V and J, which lose 1 base and 8 bases respectively. Summary of the overall study and its limitations: Pseudoprogression seemed to be unrelated to changes in the top peripheral T cell clonotypes found by TCRB sequencing. PBMC samples for TCRB deep sequencing were selected based on availability. Immune responses induced by the vaccine were seen in about 93% of patients across multiple MHC alleles. According to the authors, sample limitations meant that analyses of patient blood samples could not be reproduced.

According to the study, the label for this sample's time point signals: week 47, end of study. Each vaccine dose, consisting of 300 ug of a 20-mer mutant IDH1 peptide in Montanide, was administered subcutaneously with topical imiquimod. Across visits V03 through V10, patients got a total of eight vaccinations, given in weeks 1, 3, 5, 7, 11, 15, 19 and 23. Newly diagnosed WHO grade 3 or 4 IDH1-mutant astrocytomas showing loss of nuclear ATRX were present in the donors. The samples were drawn from NOA16, a multicentre, single-arm, open-label phase I trial in Germany that tested a mutant IDH1 peptide vaccine in humans for the first time. Genomic DNA for TCRB sequencing was extracted from EDTA blood using the DNeasy Blood and Tissue Kit. Library creation used the immunoSEQ multiplex PCR assay. Following the manufacturer's protocol, the hsTCRB Kit was used to amplify rearranged TCR beta chain sequences. An Illumina MiSeq was used to sequence the TCRB libraries. Under the source paper's analysis protocol: The proprietary platform of the kit vendor was used for demultiplexing, trimming and gene mapping. As stored in TCRdb, this immuneACCESS dataset retains in-frame rearrangements with V and J assigned. A fraction of the clones does not appear; measured against another copy, unresolved V genes explain less than half of the discrepancy, and the remainder lacks a known reason. That table gives V, J and clone size, and the DNA gave D and trimming. In this sample the table shows around 30,000 clones, about 80% of which occur a single time. Under 30% of the sample comes from the top ten.

This chain is built from TRBV19 and TRBJ2-1, and perhaps TRBD2 as D gene, on 5 matching bases. This sample comprised PBMCs, obtained from a glioma patient whose treatment included an IDH1 peptide vaccine. The origin of this receptor is a man in his thirties or forties with glioma. The CDR3 region: CASSIVADGDEQFF. In nucleotides, the sequence is TGTGCCAGTAGTATAGTGGCGGACGGGGATGAGCAGTTCTTC. With all but the CDR3 taken from the reference TRBV19 and TRBJ2-1 genes, the full variable domain is: DGGITQSPKYLFRKEGQNVTLSCEQNLNHDAMYWYRQDPGQGLRLIYYSQIVNDFQKGDIAEGYSVSREKKESFPLTVTSAQKNPTAFYLCASSIVADGDEQFFGPGTRLTVL.